One sample yielded the 15 T cell receptor beta chains listed below, sequenced in a study of cytomegalovirus exposure and HLA in healthy donors. PCR employed 60 Vbeta and 13 Jbeta primers. Sequenced by immunoSEQ multiplex PCR; TCRdb stores in-frame clones only, minus some. The top ten hold roughly 2.5% of the sample, which has 35,000 to 40,000 clones, 90% seen once. Sequencing used PBMCs. The receptors stem from a woman aged 18-29 years in good health and CMV-seronegative.

The V gene is TRBV19, the J gene TRBJ1-2; D not resolved. V lost 3 bases and J 2 bases, leaving 16 bases between the germline ends. Per germline, CDR1 LNHDA and CDR2 SQIVND (reference sequence). This CDR3 contains 16 residues. In DNA form, the CDR3 reads TGTGCCAGTAGTATCACGGGGATAGGAGGAAACTATGGCTACACCTTC. Amino acid sequence: CASSITGIGGNYGYTF.

Remarks on this clone: A read error may account for a junction end that differs from germline. The genes are TRBV7-9 and TRBJ1-1, with D possibly TRBD1 on 6 matching bases. Per the germline V gene, CDR1 is SEHNR and CDR2 is FQNEAQ (reference sequence). The CDR3 sequence is 12 residues long. The CDR3 region has the DNA TGTTCCAGCAGGCTAGGGGGCACTGAAGCTTTCTTT. It specifies CSSRLGGTEAFF.

CDR3 nucleotides: TGTGCCAGCAGTTACGGGATAGGAGGGCTCAATGAGCAGTTCTTC. This encodes CASSYGIGGLNEQFF. This chain uses TRBV6-6 with TRBJ2-1; maybe TRBD2 (6 bases). CDR1 MNHNY and CDR2 SVGAGI come from the germline V gene (reference sequence). Trimming cost V 2 bases and J 6 bases, with 14 bases left between them. This CDR3 comprises 15 residues.

The genes are TRBV7-3 and TRBJ2-1; the match to TRBD1 covers 8 bases. The CDR3 totals 20 residues. With 5 bases clipped from V and 0 bases from J, the junction kept 18 bases outside the gene matches. Germline CDR1 and CDR2: SGHTA and FQGTGA. CDR3 residues: CASSPWIFSGQVSSYNEQFF. In nucleotides, the CDR3 is TGTGCCAGCAGCCCATGGATCTTCTCGGGACAGGTTAGCTCCTACAATGAGCAGTTCTTC.

This clone was found once. J is TRBJ2-3 and V is TRBV28; a weak D match, TRBD2 (6 bases). The CDR3 has 10 amino acids. Per the germline V gene, CDR1 is MDHEN and CDR2 is SYDVKM. Trimming pared 5 bases from V and 15 bases from J, leaving 12 bases between. The CDR3 sequence is CASSGTGVYF. The CDR3, as DNA: TGTGCCAGCAGTGGGACGGGAGTTTATTTT.

The V gene is TRBV4-3, the J gene TRBJ1-2; 7 nucleotides align to TRBD1. J gave up 4 bases and V 0 bases, and 11 bases lay outside the gene matches. Germline V CDR1 and CDR2: LGHNA, YSLEER. CDR3 length: 17 residues. For the CDR3, the DNA is TGCGCCAGCAGCCAAGATTTCTTGAGGGGGCAGGGCTATGGCTACACCTTC. This gives the protein CASSQDFLRGQGYGYTF.

This clone has a handful of counts. This chain joins TRBV19 and TRBJ2-1; 9 bases map to TRBD2. Germline V gene sequence: CDR1 LNHDA, CDR2 SQIVND (reference sequence). This CDR3 region has 14 residues. Trimming removed 5 bases from V and 4 bases from J; junction bases left unmatched: 3. The CDR3 bases are TGTGCCAGTAGTCTAGCGGGAACTTACAATGAGCAGTTCTTC. Amino acid sequence: CASSLAGTYNEQFF.

V is TRBV6-5 and J is TRBJ2-3; D call uncertain. This CDR3 spans 15 amino acids. The germline V and J ends were trimmed by 0 bases and 5 bases, with 12 bases remaining between them. The germline V gene has CDR1 MNHEY and CDR2 SVGAGI. The CDR3 loop is CASSYSGRTIDTQYF. CDR3 sequence (DNA): TGTGCCAGCAGTTACTCGGGCCGAACAATAGATACGCAGTATTTT.

This chain uses TRBV12-5 with TRBJ2-3; maybe TRBD2 (7 bases). Deletions cut 7 bases from V and 2 bases from J, with 25 bases between. In germline, CDR1 is LGHNT, CDR2 FRNRAP. CDR3 size: 18 residues. The CDR3 DNA reads as TGTGCTAGTGTCCATGAGGGGACACTTAGCGGGTACACAGATACGCAGTATTTT. The encoded protein is CASVHEGTLSGYTDTQYF.

The V gene is TRBV5-4, the J gene TRBJ2-1; tentative D call: TRBD2 (6 bases). Germline CDR1 reads SGHNT; CDR2 reads YYREEE (reference sequence). The CDR3 is made up of 15 amino acids. The V end lost 3 bases, the J end lost 0 bases, and 10 bases lay between the germline ends. CDR3 coding DNA: TGTGCCAGCAGCTCGGGACTCCTCTCCTACAATGAGCAGTTCTTC. Translating gives CASSSGLLSYNEQFF.

V and J are TRBV28 and TRBJ2-1; D possibly corresponds to TRBD2 (6 bases). Trimming shortened V by 3 bases and J by 12 bases, and 12 bases separated the two germline ends. Per the germline V gene, CDR1 is MDHEN and CDR2 is SYDVKM. The CDR3 totals 12 residues. This CDR3 is CASSLEGMSQFF. Written as DNA, the CDR3 is TGTGCCAGCAGTTTGGAGGGAATGTCGCAGTTCTTC.

This chain uses TRBV7-9 with TRBJ1-2, with 10 nucleotides matching TRBD1. The CDR3 extends over 16 amino acids. After removal of 5 bases from V and 2 bases from J, the junction contained 8 bases not matched to a gene. Germline CDR1 is SEHNR and CDR2 is FQNEAQ (reference sequence). The CDR3 DNA reads as TGTGCCAGCAGCGCCGCAAGGACAGGGGGAAACTATGGCTACACCTTC. It is translated as CASSAARTGGNYGYTF. The full variable domain, rest sourced from reference TRBV7-9 and TRBJ1-2, is DTGVSQNPRHKITKRGQNVTFRCDPISEHNRLYWYRQTLGQGPEFLTYFQNEAQLEKSRLLSDRFSAERPKGSFSTLEIQRTEQGDSAMYLCASSAARTGGNYGYTFGSGTRLTVV.

The chain uses TRBV28 and TRBJ2-7; tentative D call: TRBD2 (5 bases). The CDR3 loop spans 16 amino acids. The V end lost 5 bases, the J end lost 6 bases, and 23 bases lay between the germline ends. The V gene's germline CDR1 is MDHEN and CDR2 SYDVKM. The CDR3 DNA follows: TGTGCCAGCAGTCCGACTACTTCGGGATTCCTACGCGAGCAGTACTTC. Its translation is CASSPTTSGFLREQYF.

For the CDR3, the DNA is TGTGCCAGCAGGGCCGGGACAAGTAATGAAAAACTGTTTTTT. Protein product: CASRAGTSNEKLFF. The chain combines TRBV6-1 with TRBJ1-4, with TRBD1 as a possible D gene (6 bases). The CDR3 is 14 residues long. CDR1 is MNHNS and CDR2 is SASEGT in the germline V gene. Trimming removed 6 bases at V and 4 bases at J, with 12 bases between.

The chain couples TRBV5-1 to TRBJ1-2, with a weak D call TRBD1 (6 bases). From germline, CDR1 is SGHRS and CDR2 YFSETQ. This CDR3 region has 17 residues. Deletions cut 1 base from V and 2 bases from J, with 18 bases between. CDR3 region: CASSLRAGAPFNYGYTF. The DNA for the CDR3 is TGCGCCAGCAGCTTGAGGGCAGGGGCGCCGTTCAACTATGGCTACACCTTC.